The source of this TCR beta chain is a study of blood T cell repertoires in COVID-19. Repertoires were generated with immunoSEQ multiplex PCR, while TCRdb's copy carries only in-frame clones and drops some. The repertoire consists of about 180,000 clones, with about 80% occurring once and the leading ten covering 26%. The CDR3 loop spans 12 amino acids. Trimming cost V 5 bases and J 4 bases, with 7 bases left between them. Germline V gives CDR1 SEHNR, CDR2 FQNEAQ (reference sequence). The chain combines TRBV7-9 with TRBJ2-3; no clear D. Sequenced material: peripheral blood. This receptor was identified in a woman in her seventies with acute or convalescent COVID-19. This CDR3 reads CASSLPADTQYF. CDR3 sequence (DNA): TGTGCCAGCAGCCTCCCCGCAGATACGCAGTATTTT.